This T cell receptor (beta chain) was recorded in a study of T cells after posttransplantation cyclophosphamide. Produced via immunoSEQ multiplex PCR; TCRdb's table is partial and in-frame only. Recorded here are roughly 8,000 clones, none singletons. As concerns this clone: Its matching antigen is unknown.

Cyclophosphamide on days +3 and +4 followed busulfan-fludarabine conditioning and a marrow graft. Overall study findings and caveats: Later blood repertoires were often dominated by clones from the donor CD8+ memory compartment. Recipient CMV seropositivity and CMV reactivation strongly tracked TRB clonality.

The ends lost 6 bases at V and 2 bases at J; junction bases unmatched: 8. Germline CDR1 is MGHDK and CDR2 is SYGVNS. The CDR3 loop spans 17 amino acids. The source material was PBMCs, sampled after allogeneic stem cell transplant with posttransplant cyclophosphamide. This chain joins TRBV25-1 and TRBJ2-4; TRBD1 matches at 12 bases. The sequence was collected from a male patient aged 18-29 years who received an allogeneic stem cell transplant from an unrelated donor, was CMV-positive, and had acute and chronic GVHD. Among the T cells, some may be from the graft donor. For the CDR3, the DNA is TGTGCCAGCAGCCGGACCGGGACAGGGGGCCCCAAAAACATTCAGTACTTC. This codes for CASSRTGTGGPKNIQYF.